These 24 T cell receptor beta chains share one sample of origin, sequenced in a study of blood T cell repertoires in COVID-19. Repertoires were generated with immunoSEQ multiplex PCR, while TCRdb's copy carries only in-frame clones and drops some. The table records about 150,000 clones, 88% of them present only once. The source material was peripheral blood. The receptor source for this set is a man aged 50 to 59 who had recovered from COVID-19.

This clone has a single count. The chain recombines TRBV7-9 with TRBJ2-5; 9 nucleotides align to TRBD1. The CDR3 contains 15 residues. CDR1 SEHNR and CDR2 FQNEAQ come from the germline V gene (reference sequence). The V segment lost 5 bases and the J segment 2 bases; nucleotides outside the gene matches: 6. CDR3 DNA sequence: TGTGCCAGCAGCCACCGGGACAGGGCGCAAGAGACCCAGTACTTC. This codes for CASSHRDRAQETQYF.

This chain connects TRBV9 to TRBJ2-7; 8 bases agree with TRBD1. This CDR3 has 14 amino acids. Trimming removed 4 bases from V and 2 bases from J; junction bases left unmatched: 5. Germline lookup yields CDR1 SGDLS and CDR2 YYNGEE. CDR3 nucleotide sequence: TGTGCCAGCAGCCGACAGGGGAGTGCCTACGAGCAGTACTTC. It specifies CASSRQGSAYEQYF.

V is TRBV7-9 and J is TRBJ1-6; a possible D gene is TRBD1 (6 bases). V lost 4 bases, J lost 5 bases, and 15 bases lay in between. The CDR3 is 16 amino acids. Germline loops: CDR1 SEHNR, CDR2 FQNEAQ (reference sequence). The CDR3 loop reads CASSSAGTGNNSPLHF. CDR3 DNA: TGTGCCAGCAGCTCAGCGGGTACAGGGAATAATTCACCCCTCCACTTT.

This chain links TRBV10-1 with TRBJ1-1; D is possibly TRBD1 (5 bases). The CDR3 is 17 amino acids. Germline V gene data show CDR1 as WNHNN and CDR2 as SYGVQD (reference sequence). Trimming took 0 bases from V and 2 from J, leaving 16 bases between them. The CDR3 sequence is CASSESKNGGENTEAFF. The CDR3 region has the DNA TGCGCCAGCAGTGAGTCTAAAAATGGAGGGGAAAACACTGAAGCTTTCTTT.

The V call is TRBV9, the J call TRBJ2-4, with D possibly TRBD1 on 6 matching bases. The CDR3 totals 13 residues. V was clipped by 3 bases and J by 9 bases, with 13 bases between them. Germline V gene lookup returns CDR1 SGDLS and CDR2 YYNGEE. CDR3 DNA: TGTGCCAGCAGCGCACCGACAGGAAGCATTCAGTACTTC. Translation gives CASSAPTGSIQYF.

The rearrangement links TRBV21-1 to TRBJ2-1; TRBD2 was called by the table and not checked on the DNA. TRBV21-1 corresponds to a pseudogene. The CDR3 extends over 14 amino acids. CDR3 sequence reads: CASSRSSGDNEQFF. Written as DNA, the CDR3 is TGTGCCAGCAGCAGGTCTAGCGGAGACAATGAGCAGTTCTTC.

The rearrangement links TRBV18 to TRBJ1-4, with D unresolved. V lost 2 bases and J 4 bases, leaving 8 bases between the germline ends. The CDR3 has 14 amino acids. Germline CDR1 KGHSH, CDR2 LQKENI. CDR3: CASSPLGVNEKLFF. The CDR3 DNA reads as TGTGCCAGCTCACCATTGGGCGTTAATGAAAAACTGTTTTTT. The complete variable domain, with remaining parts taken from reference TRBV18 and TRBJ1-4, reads NAGVMQNPRHLVRRRGQEARLRCSPMKGHSHVYWYRQLPEEGLKFMVYLQKENIIDESGMPKERFSAEFPKEGPSILRIQQVVRGDSAAYFCASSPLGVNEKLFFGSGTQLSVL.

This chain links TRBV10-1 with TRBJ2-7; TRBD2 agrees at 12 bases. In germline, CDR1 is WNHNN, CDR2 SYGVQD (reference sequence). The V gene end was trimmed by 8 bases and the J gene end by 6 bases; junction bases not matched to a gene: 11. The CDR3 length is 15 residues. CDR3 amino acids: CASGLAGGPISEQYF. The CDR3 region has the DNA TGCGCCAGCGGGCTAGCGGGGGGGCCTATATCCGAGCAGTACTTC.

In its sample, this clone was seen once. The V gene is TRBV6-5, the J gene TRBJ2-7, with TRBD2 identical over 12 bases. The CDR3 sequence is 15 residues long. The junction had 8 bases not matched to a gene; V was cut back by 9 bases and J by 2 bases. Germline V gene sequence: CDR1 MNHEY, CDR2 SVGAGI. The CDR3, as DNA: TGTGCCAGTTCCCTAGCGGGAGGGCCTCCCTACGAGCAGTACTTC. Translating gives CASSLAGGPPYEQYF.

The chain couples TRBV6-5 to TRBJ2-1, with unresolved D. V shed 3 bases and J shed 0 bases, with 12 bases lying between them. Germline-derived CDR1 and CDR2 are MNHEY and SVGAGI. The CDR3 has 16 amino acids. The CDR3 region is CASSYGQLSSYNEQFF. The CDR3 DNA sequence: TGTGCCAGCAGTTATGGGCAGCTTAGCTCCTACAATGAGCAGTTCTTC.

This chain's CDR3 is CASSRRTDSNTGELFF. The CDR3 DNA sequence: TGTGCCAGCTCTCGACGGACAGATTCAAACACCGGGGAGCTGTTTTTT. The V and J genes are TRBV18 and TRBJ2-2; maybe TRBD1 (6 bases). This CDR3 comprises 16 residues. Germline V CDR1 and CDR2: KGHSH, LQKENI. V was shortened by 6 bases and J by 2 bases, with 16 bases between the two germline ends.

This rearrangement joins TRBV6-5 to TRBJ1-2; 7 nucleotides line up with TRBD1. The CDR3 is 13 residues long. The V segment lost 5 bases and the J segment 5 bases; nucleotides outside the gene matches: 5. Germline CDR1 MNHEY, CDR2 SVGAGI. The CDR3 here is CASSTGTAYGYTF. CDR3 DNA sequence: TGTGCCAGCAGTACCGGGACAGCGTATGGCTACACCTTC.

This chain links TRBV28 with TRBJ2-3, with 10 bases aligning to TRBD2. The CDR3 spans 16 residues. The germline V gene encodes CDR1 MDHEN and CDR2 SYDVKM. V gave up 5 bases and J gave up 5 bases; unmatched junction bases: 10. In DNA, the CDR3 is TGTGCCAGCAGTCGTTTGAGCGGGGGGGCGAGAGATACGCAGTATTTT. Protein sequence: CASSRLSGGARDTQYF.

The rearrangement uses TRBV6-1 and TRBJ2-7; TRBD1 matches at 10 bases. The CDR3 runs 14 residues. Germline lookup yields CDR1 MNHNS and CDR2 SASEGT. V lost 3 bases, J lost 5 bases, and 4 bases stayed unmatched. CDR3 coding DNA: TGTGCCAGCAGTGAGGGACAGGGGTGGGACGAGCAGTACTTC. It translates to CASSEGQGWDEQYF.

The CDR3 DNA reads TGTGCCAGTAGTAGCGCCCGGGACAGGGATCACTATGGCTACACCTTC. Its translation: CASSSARDRDHYGYTF. J is TRBJ1-2 and V is TRBV19; 9 nucleotides line up with TRBD1. The CDR3 has 16 amino acids. Germline CDR1 and CDR2: LNHDA and SQIVND (reference sequence). Trimming removed 4 bases from V and 3 bases from J; junction bases left unmatched: 9.

This chain's CDR3 is CARSCTGDRNTGELFF. CDR3 nucleotide sequence: TGTGCCAGAAGCTGTACAGGGGATCGGAACACCGGGGAGCTGTTTTTT. This rearrangement joins TRBV5-3 to TRBJ2-2; 7 bases line up with TRBD1. Being an ORF, TRBV5-3 has a function that is uncertain. V lost 3 bases to trimming and J lost 1 base; unmatched junction nucleotides: 6. This CDR3 region has 16 residues.

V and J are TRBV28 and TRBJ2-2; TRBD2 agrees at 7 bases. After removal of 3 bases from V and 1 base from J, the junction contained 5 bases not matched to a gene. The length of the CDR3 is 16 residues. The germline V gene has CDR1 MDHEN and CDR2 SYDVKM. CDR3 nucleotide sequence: TGTGCCAGCAGTTTGTCGGGGGGATGGAACACCGGGGAGCTGTTTTTT. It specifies CASSLSGGWNTGELFF.

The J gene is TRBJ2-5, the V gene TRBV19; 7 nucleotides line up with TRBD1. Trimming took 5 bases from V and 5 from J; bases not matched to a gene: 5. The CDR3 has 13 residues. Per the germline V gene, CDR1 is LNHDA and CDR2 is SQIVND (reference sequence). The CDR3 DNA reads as TGTGCCAGTAGTGGACAGGCCCTGGAGACCCAGTACTTC. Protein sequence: CASSGQALETQYF. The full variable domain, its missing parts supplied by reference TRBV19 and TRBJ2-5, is DGGITQSPKYLFRKEGQNVTLSCEQNLNHDAMYWYRQDPGQGLRLIYYSQIVNDFQKGDIAEGYSVSREKKESFPLTVTSAQKNPTAFYLCASSGQALETQYFGPGTRLLVL.

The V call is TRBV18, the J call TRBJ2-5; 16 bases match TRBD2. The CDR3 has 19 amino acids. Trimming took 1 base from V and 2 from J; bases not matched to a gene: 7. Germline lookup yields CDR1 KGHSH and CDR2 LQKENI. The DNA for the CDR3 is TGTGCCAGCTCACCACTCCCCGGGACTAGCGGGAGGGGTCAAGAGACCCAGTACTTC. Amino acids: CASSPLPGTSGRGQETQYF.

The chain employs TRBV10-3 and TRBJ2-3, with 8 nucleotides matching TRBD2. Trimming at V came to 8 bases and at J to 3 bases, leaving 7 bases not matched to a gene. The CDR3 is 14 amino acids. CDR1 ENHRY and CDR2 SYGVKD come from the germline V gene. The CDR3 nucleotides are TGTGCCATCCAGGGTCCGGGGGGGACAGATACGCAGTATTTT. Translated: CAIQGPGGTDTQYF.

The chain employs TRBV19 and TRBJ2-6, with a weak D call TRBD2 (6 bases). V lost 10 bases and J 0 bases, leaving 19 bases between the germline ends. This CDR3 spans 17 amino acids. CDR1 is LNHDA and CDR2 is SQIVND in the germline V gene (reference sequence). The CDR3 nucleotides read TGTGCCACCCTTCCTGGGGCCGGGAGCTCTGGGGCCAACGTCCTGACTTTC. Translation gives CATLPGAGSSGANVLTF.

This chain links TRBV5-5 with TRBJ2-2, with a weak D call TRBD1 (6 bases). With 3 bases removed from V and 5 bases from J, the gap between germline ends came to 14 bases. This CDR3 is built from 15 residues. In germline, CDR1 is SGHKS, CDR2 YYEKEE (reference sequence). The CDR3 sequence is CASSWGHLGTGELFF. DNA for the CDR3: TGTGCCAGCAGCTGGGGACACCTGGGGACCGGGGAGCTGTTTTTT.

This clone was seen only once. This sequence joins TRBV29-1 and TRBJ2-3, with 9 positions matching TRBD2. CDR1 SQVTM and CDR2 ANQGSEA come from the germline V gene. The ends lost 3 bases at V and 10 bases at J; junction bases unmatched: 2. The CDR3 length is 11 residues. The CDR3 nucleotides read TGCAGCGTTGAGCGGGGGGGCTCGCAGTATTTT. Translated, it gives CSVERGGSQYF.

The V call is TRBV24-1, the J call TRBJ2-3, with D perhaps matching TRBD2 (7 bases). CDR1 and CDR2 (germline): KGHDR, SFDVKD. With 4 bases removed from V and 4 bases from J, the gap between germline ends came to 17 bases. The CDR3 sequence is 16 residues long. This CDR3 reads CATSEGRRGPADTQYF. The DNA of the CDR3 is TGTGCCACCAGTGAAGGACGGCGGGGGCCAGCAGATACGCAGTATTTT.